Listed here are 4 T cell receptor beta chains from one sample, sequenced in a study of CD8 T cells in Susac syndrome. Random hexamers were used to reverse transcribe 0.5 to 1 ug of RNA. TCRdb analysed the immunoSEQ multiplex PCR reads with MiXCR anew, one entry per CDR3 protein. Among about 89,000 distinct CDR3 sequences listed, just under 95% were seen once. The sequencing sample was made of CD8+ T cells from PBMCs. The receptors come from a human donor in good health.

The chain couples TRBV14 to TRBJ1-1, with 8 nucleotides matching TRBD1. CDR3 length equals 15 residues. Per germline, CDR1 SGHDN and CDR2 FVKESK. Trimming cost V 4 bases and J 2 bases; bases outside gene matches: 6. The CDR3 loop is CASSRIGTGNTEAFF. CDR3 nucleotide sequence: TGTGCCAGCAGCCGCATAGGGACAGGAAACACTGAAGCTTTCTTT.

J is TRBJ2-2 and V is TRBV29-1; TRBD2 agrees at 7 bases. CDR3 length: 14 residues. The V gene end was trimmed by 2 bases and the J gene end by 7 bases; junction bases not matched to a gene: 7. The germline V gene encodes CDR1 SQVTM and CDR2 ANQGSEA. CDR3 protein: CSVERQPGGGELFF. As DNA, the CDR3 is TGCAGCGTTGAAAGACAGCCGGGGGGCGGGGAGCTGTTTTTT.

The V gene is TRBV6-6, the J gene TRBJ1-5; possible D gene TRBD1, 6 bases. CDR1 and CDR2 (germline): MNHNY, SVGAGI (reference sequence). Trimming cost V 2 bases and J 6 bases, with 11 bases left between them. The CDR3 sequence is 14 residues long. The CDR3 region is CASSYNRDGQPQHF. CDR3 nucleotides: TGTGCCAGCAGTTACAACAGGGATGGTCAGCCCCAGCATTTT.

The rearrangement links TRBV30 to TRBJ1-6; D is undetermined. Per the germline V gene, CDR1 is GTSNPN and CDR2 is SVGIG (reference sequence). Trimming removed 3 bases at V and 10 bases at J, with 19 bases between. The CDR3 loop spans 15 amino acids. The CDR3 DNA is TGTGCCTGGAGCCCTCCACAACTTAATTACTCACCCCTCCACTTT. Protein: CAWSPPQLNYSPLHF. The complete variable domain, with remaining parts taken from reference TRBV30 and TRBJ1-6, reads SQTIHQWPATLVQPVGSPLSLECTVEGTSNPNLYWYRQAAGRGLQLLFYSVGIGQISSEVPQNLSASRPQDRQFILSSKKLLLSDSGFYLCAWSPPQLNYSPLHFGNGTRLTVT.